This TCR gamma chain appears in the sequencing data of a study of Vδ1+ human thymocytes. Study outcomes and limitations: In the thymus, TRG and TRD repertoires looked highly polyclonal with Gaussian CDR3 lengths.

Sequences come from RNA converted to cDNA by reverse transcription. CDR3 amplicons came from multiplex PCR with pooled V-gene forward and constant-region reverse primers. TCRdb reanalysed the multiplex PCR reads with CATT. This table has over 5,500 gamma-chain clones, around two fifths appearing once. This clone was counted only a few times. Its target is unknown. The V and J ends lost 1 base and 1 base, in that order; junction bases with no gene match: 7. CDR1 and CDR2 (germline): EGSTGY, YDSYTSSV. This CDR3 has 15 residues. The chain recombines TRGV4 with TRGJ1 or TRGJ2. The receptor's source is a boy under two years old who had congenital heart surgery. Material: Vdelta1+ gamma-delta thymocytes from the thymus. The subset is: FACS-sorted CD3+ TCRalphabeta- TCRVdelta1+ TCRVdelta2- thymocytes. CDR3 bases: TGTGCCACCTGGGATGGCACTAAAAATTATTATAAGAAACTCTTT. Encoded protein: CATWDGTKNYYKKLF.